This passage covers 16 T cell receptor beta chains from one sample sequenced in a study of blood T cell repertoires in COVID-19. The repertoire was sequenced with immunoSEQ multiplex PCR; TCRdb's copy has only in-frame clones and lacks some. The sample records around 300,000 clones, more than 75% being singletons. Sequenced material: peripheral blood. These receptors were obtained from a man aged 45-65 years with active or convalescent COVID-19.

The V gene is TRBV10-1, the J gene TRBJ2-1, with 9 positions matching TRBD2. This CDR3 has 18 residues. V lost 3 bases to trimming and J lost 0 bases; unmatched junction nucleotides: 9. Germline CDR1 and CDR2: WNHNN and SYGVQD (reference sequence). The CDR3 region has the DNA TGCGCCAGCAGTGACCCCCGGGGAGCGGGAGGCTCCTACAATGAGCAGTTCTTC. Amino acids: CASSDPRGAGGSYNEQFF.

This clone was seen once. This sequence joins TRBV2 and TRBJ2-7; TRBD2 aligns across 10 bases. J gave up 3 bases and V 4 bases, and 3 bases lay outside the gene matches. The CDR3 is 14 amino acids. Per germline, CDR1 SNHLY and CDR2 FYNNEI. Here the CDR3 DNA reads TGTGCCAGCAGTGTAGCTAGCGGGAGCTACGAGCAGTACTTC. Translation gives CASSVASGSYEQYF.

V gene TRBV5-1 combines with J gene TRBJ2-2; D uncertain. The germline V gene has CDR1 SGHRS and CDR2 YFSETQ. Trimming took off 1 base at V and 3 bases at J, with 7 bases between the two ends. The CDR3 totals 14 residues. The CDR3: CASSLQDYTGELFF. The CDR3 DNA is TGCGCCAGCAGCTTGCAGGATTACACCGGGGAGCTGTTTTTT.

This chain links TRBV9 with TRBJ1-2; TRBD1 is a possible D gene (5 bases). The CDR3 spans 14 residues. V was pared by 0 bases and J by 4 bases, with 10 bases between. Germline CDR1 SGDLS, CDR2 YYNGEE. CDR3 amino acids: CASSVDGGVYGYTF. Here the CDR3 DNA reads TGTGCCAGCAGCGTAGATGGAGGGGTCTATGGCTACACCTTC.

The rearrangement links TRBV20-1 to TRBJ1-2, with D possibly being TRBD1 (5 bases). The CDR3 is 11 amino acids. Germline CDR1 and CDR2: DFQATT and SNEGSKA (reference sequence). The germline V and J ends were trimmed by 3 bases and 7 bases, with 9 bases remaining between them. The CDR3 reads CSASTGGGYTF. The CDR3 coding sequence is TGCAGTGCTAGCACCGGGGGTGGCTACACCTTC.

The J gene is TRBJ1-2, the V gene TRBV29-1; 8 nucleotides align to TRBD1. The CDR3 totals 12 residues. V lost 3 bases to trimming and J lost 8 bases; unmatched junction nucleotides: 5. CDR1 and CDR2 (germline): SQVTM, ANQGSEA. The CDR3 sequence: CSVDIQGAGYTF. The CDR3 DNA is TGCAGCGTTGATATCCAGGGGGCGGGCTACACCTTC. Together with reference TRBV29-1 and TRBJ1-2, the CDR3 gives the full variable domain: SAVISQKPSRDICQRGTSLTIQCQVDSQVTMMFWYRQQPGQSLTLIATANQGSEATYESGFVIDKFPISRPNLTFSTLTVSNMSPEDSSIYLCSVDIQGAGYTFGSGTRLTVV.

This clone has just one count. The chain couples TRBV2 to TRBJ2-2; D gene unclear. Germline V lookup: CDR1 SNHLY, CDR2 FYNNEI. The CDR3 is made up of 16 amino acids. With 0 bases removed from V and 3 bases from J, the gap between germline ends came to 11 bases. As DNA, the CDR3 is TGTGCCAGCAGTGAAGCGCTTCCGGTCTACACCGGGGAGCTGTTTTTT. The encoded protein is CASSEALPVYTGELFF.

The chain combines TRBV5-5 with TRBJ1-5; no firm D call. In germline, CDR1 is SGHKS, CDR2 YYEKEE (reference sequence). V lost 0 bases and J 7 bases, leaving 8 bases between the germline ends. CDR3 length: 13 amino acids. CDR3 nucleotide sequence: TGTGCCAGCAGCTTGGATACTGTCCAGCCCCAGCATTTT. Translated, it gives CASSLDTVQPQHF.

J is TRBJ2-5 and V is TRBV19, with TRBD1 as a possible D gene (5 bases). CDR1 and CDR2 from the germline V gene are LNHDA and SQIVND (reference sequence). CDR3 length: 13 residues. Trimming took 5 bases from V and 4 from J, leaving 11 bases between them. The CDR3 here is CASSQGWRETQYF. CDR3 nucleotide sequence: TGTGCCAGTAGTCAGGGCTGGAGAGAGACCCAGTACTTC. Drawing the rest from reference TRBV19 and TRBJ2-5, the complete variable domain is DGGITQSPKYLFRKEGQNVTLSCEQNLNHDAMYWYRQDPGQGLRLIYYSQIVNDFQKGDIAEGYSVSREKKESFPLTVTSAQKNPTAFYLCASSQGWRETQYFGPGTRLLVL.

The V call is TRBV7-8, the J call TRBJ2-5, with 7 bases aligning to TRBD2. V shed 1 base, J shed 2 bases, and the junction held 10 bases outside the gene matches. Germline V lookup: CDR1 SGHVS, CDR2 FQNEAQ. This CDR3 contains 17 residues. As DNA, the CDR3 is TGTGCCAGCAGCTTAGGCGCATACGGGACTACTCAAGAGACCCAGTACTTC. Its protein is CASSLGAYGTTQETQYF.

This chain connects TRBV4-2 to TRBJ1-6; 7 nucleotides match TRBD1. This CDR3 has 17 residues. Looked up from germline, CDR1 is LGHNA and CDR2 is YNFKEQ. Trimming took 3 bases from V and 10 from J; bases not matched to a gene: 15. In nucleotides, the CDR3 is TGTGCCAGCAGCCAGATACAGACAGGGTTAAGTGGATCACCCCTCCACTTT. Amino acid sequence: CASSQIQTGLSGSPLHF.

V gene TRBV28 combines with J gene TRBJ1-2; 7 bases match TRBD1. The CDR3 totals 15 residues. V was clipped by 7 bases and J by 8 bases; unmatched bases: 16. Germline V gene lookup returns CDR1 MDHEN and CDR2 SYDVKM. DNA for the CDR3: TGTGCCAGCATAGAAGGGACAGTTGGGGCGCGGGGCTACACCTTC. This encodes CASIEGTVGARGYTF.

The chain has TRBV3-1 (or the pseudogene TRBV3-2) and TRBJ1-1, with D tentatively TRBD1 (5 bases). Germline V lookup: CDR1 LGHDT, CDR2 YNNKEL (reference sequence). The CDR3 extends over 15 amino acids. Deletions cut 7 bases from V and 3 bases from J, with 18 bases between. The CDR3 nucleotides read TGTGCCAGCACTCCCCCAGGGAGGAGGGACACTGAAGCTTTCTTT. It yields the protein CASTPPGRRDTEAFF.

The chain couples TRBV27 to TRBJ2-3; tentative D call: TRBD2 (5 bases). Germline V gene data show CDR1 as MNHEY and CDR2 as SMNVEV (reference sequence). The V gene lost 2 bases and the J gene lost 3 bases, with 15 bases spanning the gap. The CDR3 spans 16 residues. The CDR3 region is CASSLRPSGRTDTQYF. DNA of the CDR3: TGTGCCAGCAGTTTAAGGCCCTCGGGAAGGACAGATACGCAGTATTTT.

The chain recombines TRBV7-6 with TRBJ1-1, with TRBD1 identical over 7 bases. In germline, CDR1 is SGHVS, CDR2 FNYEAQ. The CDR3 runs 17 residues. J lost 0 bases, V lost 5 bases, and 12 bases had no gene match. DNA of the CDR3: TGTGCCAGCAGCCAAAAGACAGGGTTTAATATGAACACTGAAGCTTTCTTT. Its translation is CASSQKTGFNMNTEAFF.

The CDR3 DNA reads as TGTGCCTGGAGGCGAGGAGGGACAGTTAATGAAAAACTGTTTTTT. Residues: CAWRRGGTVNEKLFF. The V call is TRBV30, the J call TRBJ1-4; 7 bases agree with TRBD1. The CDR3 is made up of 15 amino acids. The V gene end was trimmed by 3 bases and the J gene end by 4 bases; junction bases not matched to a gene: 8. The germline V gene encodes CDR1 GTSNPN and CDR2 SVGIG (reference sequence).